Presented here are 20 T cell receptor beta chains from one specimen sequenced in a study of blood T cell repertoires in COVID-19. Repertoires were generated with immunoSEQ multiplex PCR, while TCRdb's copy carries only in-frame clones and drops some. Altogether about 130,000 clones are present, around 78% being singletons, with the ten largest covering 10% to 11%. The sequenced sample was peripheral blood. The origin of the receptors is a human donor in a cohort sampled during active COVID-19.

This clone was seen once. DNA for the CDR3: TGTGCCAGCAGCCTTAAGGGGGCGGGTGGCTACACCTTC. Protein sequence: CASSLKGAGGYTF. This chain connects TRBV3-1 (or the pseudogene TRBV3-2) to TRBJ1-2, with 7 bases fitting TRBD1. The V segment lost 4 bases and the J segment 7 bases; nucleotides outside the gene matches: 6. Germline-derived CDR1 and CDR2 are LGHDT and YNNKEL (reference sequence). This CDR3 comprises 13 residues.

The table lists this clone with many counts. The J gene is TRBJ1-1, the V gene TRBV24-1; perhaps TRBD1 as D (5 bases). With 3 bases removed from V and 5 bases from J, the gap between germline ends came to 9 bases. The CDR3 totals 13 residues. Germline V lookup: CDR1 KGHDR, CDR2 SFDVKD. CDR3 nucleotide sequence: TGTGCCACCAGTGATCGCAGGGTGACTGAAGCTTTCTTT. This codes for CATSDRRVTEAFF.

The chain has TRBV19 and TRBJ2-2, with 14 bases lining up with TRBD2. Germline lookup yields CDR1 LNHDA and CDR2 SQIVND (reference sequence). The CDR3 is 17 residues long. J was trimmed by 0 bases and V by 7 bases; bases with no gene match: 4. CDR3 bases: TGTGCCAGTACCGGACTAGCGGGGGGCGCGAACACCGGGGAGCTGTTTTTT. This encodes CASTGLAGGANTGELFF.

The V gene is TRBV2, the J gene TRBJ2-2; D is perhaps TRBD1 (6 bases). The CDR3 contains 13 residues. V shed 6 bases and J shed 4 bases, with 9 bases lying between them. From germline, CDR1 is SNHLY and CDR2 FYNNEI. CDR3 coding DNA: TGTGCCAGCAGAACAGGGAGCACCGGGGAGCTGTTTTTT. Its protein is CASRTGSTGELFF.

The chain uses TRBV5-1 and TRBJ1-6; 7 positions agree with TRBD1. Trimming removed 4 bases from V and 1 base from J; junction bases left unmatched: 20. The CDR3 length is 21 residues. CDR1 is SGHRS, CDR2 YFSETQ, per germline. CDR3 in DNA: TGCGCCAGCAGCCCCGAAGCTACTCGACAGGGACGAAGGTCCTATAATTCACCCCTCCACTTT. Protein sequence: CASSPEATRQGRRSYNSPLHF. The whole variable domain, remainder taken from reference TRBV5-1 and TRBJ1-6, is KAGVTQTPRYLIKTRGQQVTLSCSPISGHRSVSWYQQTPGQGLQFLFEYFSETQRNKGNFPGRFSGRQFSNSRSEMNVSTLELGDSALYLCASSPEATRQGRRSYNSPLHFGNGTRLTVT.

V gene TRBV7-2 combines with J gene TRBJ2-3, with TRBD2 identical over 7 bases. Per the germline V gene, CDR1 is SGHTA and CDR2 is FQGNSA. This CDR3 region has 16 residues. Germline trimming cut 4 bases from V and 1 base from J; bases unmatched to any gene: 8. CDR3 in amino acids: CASSWGGGAGTDTQYF. The DNA of the CDR3 is TGTGCCAGCAGCTGGGGGGGAGGGGCTGGCACAGATACGCAGTATTTT.

The chain is built from TRBV5-6 and TRBJ2-3, with D unresolved. The CDR3 has 14 residues. The ends were cut back, 1 base at V and 5 bases at J, with 11 bases in the middle. CDR1 is SGHDT and CDR2 is YYEEEE in the germline V gene. The CDR3 spells CASSLPASLDTQYF. DNA for the CDR3: TGTGCCAGCAGCTTGCCCGCGTCCCTAGATACGCAGTATTTT. Filled out from reference TRBV5-6 and TRBJ2-3, the complete variable domain reads DAGVTQSPTHLIKTRGQQVTLRCSPKSGHDTVSWYQQALGQGPQFIFQYYEEEERQRGNFPDRFSGHQFPNYSSELNVNALLLGDSALYLCASSLPASLDTQYFGPGTRLTVL.

The CDR3 coding sequence is TGTGCCAGCAGTTCGACCGGAGAGGAGACCGGGGAGCTGTTTTTT. Its protein product is CASSSTGEETGELFF. The V call is TRBV6-5, the J call TRBJ2-2, with unresolved D. Germline V gene data show CDR1 as MNHEY and CDR2 as SVGAGI. The CDR3 length is 15 residues. Trimming shortened V by 4 bases and J by 5 bases, and 14 bases separated the two germline ends.

This clone occurred once. The genes are TRBV7-8 and TRBJ2-3, with 13 bases identical to TRBD2. Germline CDR1 is SGHVS and CDR2 is FQNEAQ. V was pared by 1 base and J by 3 bases, with 7 bases of the junction left unmatched. The CDR3 is 18 residues long. CDR3 nucleotides: TGTGCCAGCAGCTTAGGATGGGGACTAGCGGGGAGGACAGATACGCAGTATTTT. This gives the protein CASSLGWGLAGRTDTQYF.

The DNA for the CDR3 is TGTGCCAGCAGTGTAACAGGGGGCGCTGAGGCCATTGAAGCTTTCTTT. Translation: CASSVTGGAEAIEAFF. The V gene is TRBV6-1, the J gene TRBJ1-1; TRBD1 matches at 9 bases. Germline CDR1 is MNHNS and CDR2 is SASEGT. Trimming at V came to 4 bases and at J to 7 bases, leaving 13 bases not matched to a gene. There are 16 residues in the CDR3.

The chain employs TRBV5-1 and TRBJ2-3, with D perhaps matching TRBD1 (7 bases). The V gene's germline CDR1 is SGHRS and CDR2 YFSETQ. Trimming pared 0 bases from V and 4 bases from J, leaving 15 bases between. The CDR3 is 16 amino acids. CDR3 nucleotides: TGCGCCAGCAGCTTGGCCAGTCAGGGGGGAGCAGATACGCAGTATTTT. The encoded protein is CASSLASQGGADTQYF.

This chain links TRBV11-2 with TRBJ2-2; no definite D call. The germline V and J ends were trimmed by 5 bases and 6 bases, with 10 bases remaining between them. CDR3 length: 13 amino acids. In germline, CDR1 is SGHAT, CDR2 FQNNGV. CDR3 nucleotide sequence: TGTGCCAGCAGCCCCCCGCAGGCCGGGGAGCTGTTTTTT. It encodes CASSPPQAGELFF. The variable domain in full, with the rest retrieved from reference TRBV11-2 and TRBJ2-2, is EAGVAQSPRYKIIEKRQSVAFWCNPISGHATLYWYQQILGQGPKLLIQFQNNGVVDDSQLPKDRFSAERLKGVDSTLKIQPAKLEDSAVYLCASSPPQAGELFFGEGSRLTVL.

This clone has a handful of counts. The chain carries TRBV6-5 and TRBJ2-7, with TRBD1 matching over 10 bases. This CDR3 spans 15 amino acids. From germline, CDR1 is MNHEY and CDR2 SVGAGI. The V gene end was trimmed by 5 bases and the J gene end by 6 bases; junction bases not matched to a gene: 10. The CDR3: CASSMGQGTRGEQYF. The CDR3 DNA sequence: TGTGCCAGCAGTATGGGACAGGGGACTAGGGGCGAGCAGTACTTC.

The J gene is TRBJ2-2, the V gene TRBV6-5; 7 positions agree with TRBD1. J gave up 5 bases and V 6 bases, and 6 bases lay outside the gene matches. The CDR3 loop spans 14 amino acids. The germline CDR1 and CDR2 sequences are MNHEY and SVGAGI. CDR3: CASSWDRATGELFF. The CDR3 DNA follows: TGTGCCAGCAGCTGGGACAGAGCTACCGGGGAGCTGTTTTTT.

This clone was found once. The V call is TRBV6-1, the J call TRBJ1-1, with 12 positions matching TRBD1. V trimming: 5 bases; J trimming: 4 bases; junction bases outside the gene matches: 8. Germline CDR1 reads MNHNS; CDR2 reads SASEGT. The CDR3 sequence is 16 residues long. The CDR3 DNA reads as TGTGCCAGCAGTAAAGGGACAGGGGGCGCAGGCACTGAAGCTTTCTTT. Translated, it gives CASSKGTGGAGTEAFF.

This chain joins TRBV2 and TRBJ1-6; a weak D match, TRBD1 (5 bases). Germline V gene sequence: CDR1 SNHLY, CDR2 FYNNEI. V was trimmed by 7 bases and J by 6 bases, leaving 10 bases between them. The CDR3 extends over 13 amino acids. CDR3 nucleotides: TGTGCCAGCATTTCAGACAGTAATTCACCCCTCCACTTT. Its protein is CASISDSNSPLHF.

V gene TRBV28 combines with J gene TRBJ1-2; tentative D call: TRBD1 (6 bases). Germline lookup yields CDR1 MDHEN and CDR2 SYDVKM. This CDR3 is built from 12 residues. The V end lost 7 bases, the J end lost 2 bases, and 8 bases lay between the germline ends. As DNA, the CDR3 is TGTGCCAGCACTACAGGGAACTATGGCTACACCTTC. This sequence encodes CASTTGNYGYTF.

The count of this clone is one. The rearrangement joins TRBV5-6 to TRBJ1-1; D is possibly TRBD1 (6 bases). The CDR3 is 14 amino acids. Trimming pared 3 bases from V and 3 bases from J, leaving 12 bases between. Germline CDR1 and CDR2: SGHDT and YYEEEE. Here the CDR3 reads CASSWTDFYTEAFF. For the CDR3, the DNA is TGTGCCAGCAGCTGGACAGACTTTTACACTGAAGCTTTCTTT.

The V and J genes are TRBV7-8 and TRBJ1-1; D gene uncertain. There are 12 residues in the CDR3. The germline V gene has CDR1 SGHVS and CDR2 FQNEAQ. V dropped 2 bases and J dropped 5 bases, with 6 bases sitting between them. The CDR3 region has the DNA TGTGCCAGCAGCTTAACGGGAACTGAAGCTTTCTTT. Its translation is CASSLTGTEAFF.

The genes are TRBV27 and TRBJ2-7; a weak D match, TRBD2 (6 bases). The CDR3 extends over 15 amino acids. Germline V gene data show CDR1 as MNHEY and CDR2 as SMNVEV (reference sequence). V shed 6 bases and J shed 7 bases, with 22 bases lying between them. CDR3 sequence reads: CASSFGQPGAGEQYF. The CDR3 DNA sequence: TGTGCCAGCAGCTTTGGTCAACCCGGGGCGGGGGAGCAGTACTTC.